The next 18 T cell receptor beta chains were all read from a single sample in a study of blood T cells in healthy people across ages. Sample-barcoded 5' priming and a J-beta primer mix drove a second PCR of roughly 6 to 12 cycles. TCRdb independently ran MiXCR on the 5' RACE reads; one entry per CDR3 protein. The sample records about 1,000,000 distinct CDR3 sequences, under 55% being singletons. The sequenced sample was blood. The receptors were sampled from a woman aged 55-69 years in good health.

The chain is built from TRBV7-2 and TRBJ2-1; 14 positions match TRBD2. Germline loops: CDR1 SGHTA, CDR2 FQGNSA. V shed 5 bases, J shed 6 bases, and the junction held 6 bases outside the gene matches. This CDR3 region has 16 residues. The CDR3 DNA reads as TGTGCCAGCAGCGGCCGACTAGCGGGGGGGGGCAATGAGCAGTTCTTC. This translates into CASSGRLAGGGNEQFF.

The chain couples TRBV4-1 to TRBJ2-1, with unresolved D. There are 16 residues in the CDR3. V shed 2 bases and J shed 2 bases, with 13 bases lying between them. CDR1 is MGHRA, CDR2 YSYEKL, per germline. CDR3 in DNA: TGCGCCAGCAGCCAATCGGACGTCCCAACCTACAATGAGCAGTTCTTC. Its translation is CASSQSDVPTYNEQFF.

This clonotype came up a few times. The V call is TRBV27, the J call TRBJ2-7; D remains unclear. Germline V gene data show CDR1 as MNHEY and CDR2 as SMNVEV (reference sequence). V shed 6 bases and J shed 6 bases, with 12 bases lying between them. The CDR3 is 12 amino acids. CDR3 in amino acids: CASSHIEAEQYF. In nucleotides, the CDR3 is TGTGCCAGCAGCCACATCGAAGCCGAGCAGTACTTC.

This clonotype was counted only a few times. The CDR3 DNA is TGTGCCAGCAGTGAAGAAAGGCTGTCCCAAGAGACCCAGTACTTC. It is translated as CASSEERLSQETQYF. The chain is built from TRBV2 and TRBJ2-5; no firm D call. V lost 1 base, J lost 1 base, and 10 bases lay in between. The CDR3 runs 15 residues. Germline CDR1 SNHLY, CDR2 FYNNEI. Variable domain in full (rest from reference TRBV2 and TRBJ2-5): EPEVTQTPSHQVTQMGQEVILRCVPISNHLYFYWYRQILGQKVEFLVSFYNNEISEKSEIFDDQFSVERPDGSNFTLKIRSTKLEDSAMYFCASSEERLSQETQYFGPGTRLLVL.

This clonotype has only a few counts. The V gene is TRBV5-1, the J gene TRBJ2-1, with D tentatively TRBD1 (5 bases). Germline assignment: CDR1 SGHRS and CDR2 YFSETQ. Trimming removed 1 base at V and 4 bases at J, with 9 bases between. The CDR3 contains 14 residues. As DNA, the CDR3 is TGCGCCAGCAGCTTGTCAGGGATGTACAATGAGCAGTTCTTC. Protein: CASSLSGMYNEQFF.

This chain connects TRBV9 to TRBJ2-1, with 8 bases that match TRBD2. TRBJ2-7 matches the DNA end more closely, so the J call is doubtful. CDR3 length: 15 amino acids. The germline V gene has CDR1 SGDLS and CDR2 YYNGEE. The chain's CDR3 is CASSVGVAGNNEQYF. In DNA, the CDR3 is TGTGCCAGCAGCGTAGGGGTAGCGGGAAACAATGAGCAGTACTTC.

The rearrangement joins TRBV6-5 to TRBJ2-4, with 9 bases lining up with TRBD2. Per the germline V gene, CDR1 is MNHEY and CDR2 is SVGAGI. CDR3 length: 15 residues. V trimming: 6 bases; J trimming: 0 bases; junction bases outside the gene matches: 3. The CDR3 protein is CASRRLAVAKNIQYF. CDR3 bases: TGTGCCAGCAGGAGACTAGCGGTAGCCAAAAACATTCAGTACTTC.

This rearrangement joins TRBV6-5 to TRBJ2-7; a weak D match, TRBD2 (6 bases). This CDR3 has 14 residues. Per germline, CDR1 MNHEY and CDR2 SVGAGI. Trimming removed 5 bases at V and 7 bases at J, with 18 bases between. The CDR3 loop is CASSAGTRPWEQYF. CDR3 DNA sequence: TGTGCCAGCAGTGCCGGGACTCGGCCCTGGGAGCAGTACTTC.

This chain uses TRBV27 with TRBJ2-7; TRBD2 agrees at 9 bases. The junction had 6 bases not matched to a gene; V was cut back by 6 bases and J by 3 bases. From germline, CDR1 is MNHEY and CDR2 SMNVEV (reference sequence). The length of the CDR3 is 14 residues. The CDR3 DNA sequence: TGTGCCAGCAGAACTAGCGGGCAAGTCTACGAGCAGTACTTC. Protein: CASRTSGQVYEQYF.

The rearrangement uses TRBV3-1 and TRBJ2-1, with a tentative D call TRBD2 (5 bases). The CDR3 spans 12 residues. The V and J ends lost 1 base and 9 bases respectively, with 7 bases between them. CDR1 LGHDT and CDR2 YNNKEL come from the germline V gene (reference sequence). CDR3 coding DNA: TGTGCCAGCAGCCAAGTGGGAGCTGAGCAGTTCTTC. This gives the protein CASSQVGAEQFF.

The chain couples TRBV2 to TRBJ2-6; 8 nucleotides line up with TRBD1. This CDR3 spans 18 amino acids. With V trimmed by 8 bases and J by 0 bases, 12 bases remained unmatched. Germline V lookup: CDR1 SNHLY, CDR2 FYNNEI. As DNA, the CDR3 is TGTGCCAGCGGAAGAGACAGGGGACGTCTCTCTGGGGCCAACGTCCTGACTTTC. Translation gives CASGRDRGRLSGANVLTF.

This clonotype was seen only a few times. This chain links TRBV4-2 with TRBJ1-2; unclear D gene. CDR3 length: 12 residues. Per the germline V gene, CDR1 is LGHNA and CDR2 is YNFKEQ. The ends were cut back, 4 bases at V and 10 bases at J, with 13 bases in the middle. CDR3 region: CASSPATAVYTF. CDR3 coding DNA: TGTGCCAGCAGCCCAGCAACGGCGGTCTACACCTTC.

This clonotype was seen only a few times. The chain carries TRBV11-2 and TRBJ2-5; D not resolved. From germline, CDR1 is SGHAT and CDR2 FQNNGV. Trimming shortened V by 3 bases and J by 11 bases, and 16 bases separated the two germline ends. The CDR3 is 13 amino acids. CDR3 nucleotides: TGTGCCAGCAGCTTGGGCGCCCTCCGTGAGCAGTACTTC. It codes for CASSLGALREQYF.

This clonotype was seen a handful of times. V usage is TRBV20-1 and J usage is TRBJ1-5; tentatively, D is TRBD1 (5 bases). V gave up 6 bases and J gave up 3 bases, with 12 bases separating them. This CDR3 has 13 amino acids. Germline assignment: CDR1 DFQATT and CDR2 SNEGSKA (reference sequence). The chain's CDR3 is CSAQTDNNQPQHF. CDR3 nucleotide sequence: TGCAGTGCCCAAACGGACAACAATCAGCCCCAGCATTTT.

In this sample, this clonotype turned up a few times. The chain recombines TRBV29-1 with TRBJ2-3; D is perhaps TRBD2 (6 bases). Germline CDR1 reads SQVTM; CDR2 reads ANQGSEA. Trimming took 4 bases from V and 5 from J, leaving 10 bases between them. This CDR3 contains 12 residues. The CDR3 DNA is TGCAGCGTTGTCGGGGGAATAGATACGCAGTATTTT. This gives the protein CSVVGGIDTQYF.

This clonotype was seen many times. The chain recombines TRBV20-1 with TRBJ2-1; 16 nucleotides match TRBD2. Germline values: CDR1 DFQATT, CDR2 SNEGSKA (reference sequence). This CDR3 spans 21 amino acids. Losses at the gene ends were 3 bases for V and 0 bases for J; bases not matched to a gene: 14. CDR3 residues: CSASLSRGTSGRGSSYNEQFF. CDR3 nucleotides: TGCAGTGCTAGTCTCTCAAGAGGGACTAGCGGGAGGGGGAGCTCCTACAATGAGCAGTTCTTC.

The chain links TRBV7-2 to TRBJ1-5, with a weak D call TRBD1 (5 bases). The CDR3 length is 15 residues. V lost 2 bases to trimming and J lost 10 bases, with 18 bases between them. Per germline, CDR1 SGHTA and CDR2 FQGNSA. The CDR3 DNA follows: TGTGCCAGCAGCTTAATTGGGGGGGGGAAGGATCCCCAGCATTTT. Its translation: CASSLIGGGKDPQHF.

The CDR3 spells CASSPGGGQAYEQYF. The CDR3 nucleotides are TGTGCCAGCAGCCCTGGAGGGGGACAGGCCTACGAGCAGTACTTC. The gene calls are TRBV7-9 and TRBJ2-7, with 8 bases identical to TRBD1. Germline lookup yields CDR1 SEHNR and CDR2 FQNEAQ (reference sequence). V gave up 5 bases and J gave up 2 bases; unmatched junction bases: 8. This CDR3 region has 15 residues.